Only one count was recorded for the clone carrying this T cell receptor (beta chain). Antigen unknown. The data were taken from a study of cytomegalovirus exposure and HLA in healthy donors. Libraries were prepared by immunoSEQ multiplex PCR; TCRdb keeps only in-frame clonotypes and omits some of them. The repertoire has roughly 330,000 clones, approximately 86% of them found once; the top ten carry more than 0.9%. Study-level findings and limits: While the bulk of TCR sequences proved rare, some public TCRs turned up in many donors.

It was the approximately 120-subject validation cohort, separate from the roughly 700-subject first cohort, to which the donors belonged. With 5 bases removed from V and 1 base from J, the gap between germline ends came to 8 bases. Germline V gene lookup returns CDR1 SGHTA and CDR2 FQGTGA. This CDR3 is 13 amino acids long. The sequence was obtained from a woman under 40 in good health and CMV-seropositive. Sequences were obtained from PBMCs. The chain has TRBV7-3 and TRBJ1-1; no definite D call. The DNA for the CDR3 is TGTGCCAGCAGCGGCACTACGAACACTGAAGCTTTCTTT. It codes for CASSGTTNTEAFF.